The entry below gives a single TCR beta chain sequence along with its context. Its antigen remains unidentified. It has no much larger one-base neighbor in the sample; base qualities were not kept. This specimen belongs to a study of PD-L1 blockade in urothelial cancer (dated by TCRdb to 2017 to 2019). With regard to the full study: Therapy was started at some point between 2014 and 2016 for all patients, and atezolizumab 1,200 mg was administered intravenously every 3 weeks. The study was an exploratory multi-omic analysis of somatic, immune and clinical correlates of response to PD-L1 blockade with atezolizumab in urothelial cancer. Durable clinical benefit was achieved by nine patients but not by the remaining 20. An ECOG performance status of 0 or 1 was recorded for the patients, and 0 to 3 prior chemotherapy regimens had been received by the patients. Blood samples were analyzed at two time points: 3 weeks after treatment start (second dose) and 6 weeks after treatment start. In the same patients, pretreatment tumors underwent whole exome sequencing and RNA sequencing in addition to TCR sequencing. Pretreatment tumor samples, along with matched peripheral blood collected serially before and after atezolizumab treatment, underwent TCR sequencing. Blood samples yielded a median of around 150,000 T cells and roughly 83,000 unique TCRs, with median clonality 0.080. Durable clinical benefit was defined as a progression-free survival longer than 6 months, and TCR features were additionally tested against progression-free survival and overall survival. Under 30 patients had pretreatment blood TCR-seq, about 25 had at least one posttreatment blood collection, and about 25 had tumor TCR-seq. About 85% of the roughly 29 patients were identified as males with urothelial cancer of bladder origin, and a prior smoking history was reported by 18 of 29 patients. Results and caveats for the whole study, not just this receptor: Because the sample size was small (n of about 30) and many exploratory analyses were performed, the results are intended to be hypothesis-generating. Patients with durable benefit showed greater expansion of tumor-associated TCR clones in peripheral blood 3 weeks after starting treatment (n ≈ 21, p = 0.022). A pretreatment peripheral blood TCR clonality below the median was linked to improved progression-free and overall survival.

The time point label on this specimen signifies: pretreatment peripheral blood. A total of around 30 patients with locally advanced or metastatic urothelial carcinoma, treated at Memorial Sloan Kettering on a trial protocol, made up the cohort. Peripheral blood mononuclear cells were collected pretreatment and during treatment, at between 1 and 8 total time points per patient. The Qiagen DNeasy Blood extraction kit was used to purify genomic DNA from total PBMCs and tumor samples. PBMCs were collected pretreatment and during treatment, and were isolated and stored as previously described. Counted from cysteine to phenylalanine, this CDR3 has 15 amino acids. Only CDR3 DNA is held: 45 bases, read in frame from base 1. The CDR1 and CDR2 encoded by the germline V gene are MNHNS and SASEGT. V trim: 6 bases; J trim: 8 bases; unmatched bases: 11. Synthetic TCR analog templates were spiked into each PCR so that absolute template abundance could be estimated from read counts. The immunoSEQ assay used bias-controlled V and J gene primers to amplify TCRbeta CDR3 regions from genomic DNA. Sequencing of rearranged TCRbeta segments was performed at approximately 20X coverage. Per the original workflow: Clustering was used to correct sequencing errors, and CDR3s were annotated against IMGT to assign V, D and J genes. Out-of-frame and stop-codon sequences were excluded, and only productive TCRbeta rearrangements were used in downstream analyses. To compute clonality, Shannon entropy was normalized by the log of the number of unique productive sequences and then subtracted from one. Fisher's exact test with Benjamini-Hochberg correction, at a threshold of adjusted p below 0.01, was used to find clones that differed between time points or between blood and tumor. TCRdb re-hosts the immuneACCESS table, in-frame sequences only. Its copies lack some clones; in the studies checked, an unresolved V gene accounts for under half of them, and the cause for the rest is not known. Clone size and the V and J calls come from that table; the DNA yielded D and trimming. This sample gives tens of thousands of clones in total; around 81% of them show up just once. The top ten clones comprise roughly 17% of the sample.

The chain is made from TRBV6-1 and TRBJ2-1; a stretch of 9 junction bases matches TRBD1. Sequenced here: PBMCs, sampled around atezolizumab (anti-PD-L1) treatment. The sequence was collected from a man aged 55-75 years with urothelial cancer. In nucleotides, the sequence is TGTGCCAGCAGAAGTGACAGGGGGGGTTTGGATGAGCAGTTCTTC. The translation is CASRSDRGGLDEQFF.